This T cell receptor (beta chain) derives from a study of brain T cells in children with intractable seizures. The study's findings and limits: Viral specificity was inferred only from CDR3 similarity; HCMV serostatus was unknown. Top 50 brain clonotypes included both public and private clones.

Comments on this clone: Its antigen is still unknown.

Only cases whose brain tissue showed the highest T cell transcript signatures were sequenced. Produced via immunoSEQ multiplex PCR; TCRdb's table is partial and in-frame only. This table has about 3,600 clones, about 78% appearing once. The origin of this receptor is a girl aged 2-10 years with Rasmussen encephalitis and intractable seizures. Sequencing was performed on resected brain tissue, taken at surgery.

The CDR3 region is CASSLGGALYYEQYF. CDR3 coding DNA: TGTGCCAGCAGCTTAGGGGGAGCCCTCTACTACGAGCAGTACTTC. The chain joins TRBV11-3 to TRBJ2-7; D is possibly TRBD2 (5 bases). The CDR3 loop spans 15 amino acids. CDR1 is SGHNT and CDR2 is YENEEA in the germline V gene. Trimming removed 1 base from V and 3 bases from J, with 13 bases in between.